The 23 T cell receptor beta chains below all came from one sample that was sequenced in a study of tumor-infiltrating lymphocytes in localized non-small cell lung cancer. The repertoire was sequenced with immunoSEQ multiplex PCR; TCRdb's copy has only in-frame clones and lacks some. The repertoire includes 14,000 to 15,000 clones, roughly 81% of them detected once, and approximately 2.5% sits in the top ten. The sequenced sample was lung tumor tissue. These receptors all stem from a human donor with non-small cell lung cancer.

The chain has TRBV11-1 and TRBJ2-3; TRBD1 is a possible D gene (6 bases). V was cut by 5 bases and J by 4 bases, with 16 bases left in between. The CDR3 is 15 amino acids. The V gene's germline CDR1 is SGHAT and CDR2 FQDESV (reference sequence). In nucleotides, the CDR3 is TGTGCCAGCAGCGTTCCAGGGGCGCGGGCAGATACGCAGTATTTT. Protein sequence: CASSVPGARADTQYF.

This clone was counted between two and nine times. The rearrangement links TRBV30 to TRBJ1-2; D is unresolved. With 2 bases removed from V and 8 bases from J, the gap between germline ends came to 27 bases. CDR1 is GTSNPN and CDR2 is SVGIG in the germline V gene (reference sequence). There are 17 residues in the CDR3. CDR3 amino acids: CAWSTPEWHNFLAGYTF. In DNA, the CDR3 is TGTGCCTGGAGTACCCCAGAGTGGCACAACTTTTTGGCCGGCTACACCTTC.

DNA for the CDR3: TGTGCCAGCACTTTATACAGGGAGGGTGCTCAGCCCCAGCATTTT. Its protein product is CASTLYREGAQPQHF. V usage is TRBV2 and J usage is TRBJ1-5; D perhaps matches TRBD1 (6 bases). CDR1 is SNHLY, CDR2 FYNNEI, per germline. The ends were cut back, 7 bases at V and 6 bases at J, with 19 bases in the middle. The CDR3 has 15 residues.

This sequence joins TRBV11-3 and TRBJ2-2, with no clear D. The V end lost 2 bases, the J end lost 4 bases, and 5 bases lay between the germline ends. This CDR3 contains 13 residues. Germline CDR1 is SGHNT and CDR2 is YENEEA. In DNA, the CDR3 is TGTGCCAGCAGCTTATTAGCCACCGGGGAGCTGTTTTTT. Its translation: CASSLLATGELFF.

The V call is TRBV7-6, the J call TRBJ2-2, with D uncertain. Trimming took 3 bases from V and 0 from J, leaving 8 bases between them. This CDR3 contains 15 residues. The V gene's germline CDR1 is SGHVS and CDR2 FNYEAQ. CDR3 in DNA: TGTGCCAGCAGCTTCTCCACAACGAACACCGGGGAGCTGTTTTTT. As protein: CASSFSTTNTGELFF. Using reference TRBV7-6 and TRBJ2-2 for the parts outside the CDR3, the full variable domain is GAGVSQSPRYKVTKRGQDVALRCDPISGHVSLYWYRQALGQGPEFLTYFNYEAQQDKSGLPNDRFSAERPEGSISTLTIQRTEQRDSAMYRCASSFSTTNTGELFFGEGSRLTVL.

V is TRBV6-5 and J is TRBJ2-7, with D maybe TRBD2 (6 bases). V was clipped by 2 bases and J by 3 bases, with 17 bases between them. Germline V gene lookup returns CDR1 MNHEY and CDR2 SVGAGI. The CDR3 extends over 16 amino acids. CDR3 residues: CASSYGGSAELYEQYF. CDR3 nucleotides: TGTGCCAGCAGTTACGGGGGGAGCGCCGAACTCTACGAGCAGTACTTC.

This chain uses TRBV6-1 with TRBJ2-7; 14 nucleotides line up with TRBD2. The CDR3 extends over 15 amino acids. Germline V CDR1 and CDR2: MNHNS, SASEGT. With V trimmed by 6 bases and J by 7 bases, 8 bases remained unmatched. The CDR3: CASRIGTSGSQEQYF. The CDR3 nucleotides read TGTGCCAGCAGGATAGGGACTAGCGGGAGTCAGGAGCAGTACTTC.

The J gene is TRBJ2-2, the V gene TRBV7-2, with TRBD2 as a possible D gene (6 bases). Trimming left V 6 bases short and J 2 bases short, with 10 bases between. This CDR3 spans 14 amino acids. CDR1 is SGHTA and CDR2 is FQGNSA in the germline V gene. DNA of the CDR3: TGTGCCAGCAGAAGGGACTTTAACACCGGGGAGCTGTTTTTT. It is translated as CASRRDFNTGELFF.

This chain connects TRBV30 to TRBJ1-2, with D possibly TRBD1 on 6 matching bases. The CDR3 is 14 residues long. Germline CDR1 is GTSNPN and CDR2 is SVGIG (reference sequence). Trimming left V 3 bases short and J 1 base short, with 12 bases between. This CDR3 is CAWRGDKRNYGYTF. The DNA for the CDR3 is TGTGCCTGGAGGGGGGACAAGCGTAACTATGGCTACACCTTC.

The chain employs TRBV6-1 and TRBJ2-1; possible D gene TRBD1, 7 bases. V was cut by 3 bases and J by 3 bases, with 12 bases left in between. This CDR3 is built from 15 residues. CDR1 is MNHNS and CDR2 is SASEGT in the germline V gene. CDR3 coding DNA: TGTGCCAGCAGTGAGCAGGGGGGTAGCTACAATGAGCAGTTCTTC. Translation gives CASSEQGGSYNEQFF.

The rearrangement uses TRBV20-1 and TRBJ2-5; D not resolved. The germline V gene encodes CDR1 DFQATT and CDR2 SNEGSKA (reference sequence). The CDR3 runs to 11 residues. V was pared by 4 bases and J by 5 bases, with 8 bases between. This CDR3 reads CSANLLETQYF. DNA for the CDR3: TGCAGTGCTAACCTTCTGGAGACCCAGTACTTC.

The chain employs TRBV7-2 and TRBJ1-4, with D uncertain. The CDR3 consists of 16 residues. Trimming took off 4 bases at V and 3 bases at J, with 15 bases between the two ends. Germline values: CDR1 SGHTA, CDR2 FQGNSA. The CDR3 sequence is CASSWGIGSSNEKLFF. DNA for the CDR3: TGTGCCAGCAGCTGGGGTATTGGTTCCTCTAATGAAAAACTGTTTTTT. The entire variable domain, with the rest obtained from reference TRBV7-2 and TRBJ1-4, is as follows: GAGVSQSPSNKVTEKGKDVELRCDPISGHTALYWYRQSLGQGLEFLIYFQGNSAPDKSGLPSDRFSAERTGGSVSTLTIQRTQQEDSAVYLCASSWGIGSSNEKLFFGSGTQLSVL.

The V gene is TRBV29-1, the J gene TRBJ2-7; 7 nucleotides line up with TRBD1. Germline values: CDR1 SQVTM, CDR2 ANQGSEA. The V gene end was trimmed by 5 bases and the J gene end by 0 bases; junction bases not matched to a gene: 7. The CDR3 sequence is 14 residues long. The CDR3: CSVLTGTYSYEQYF. In DNA form, the CDR3 reads TGCAGCGTTTTGACAGGGACCTACTCCTACGAGCAGTACTTC.

This clone was seen a few times. The chain has TRBV19 and TRBJ1-1, with no clear D. Trimming left V 7 bases short and J 7 bases short, with 22 bases between. The CDR3 has 15 residues. Germline V CDR1 and CDR2: LNHDA, SQIVND (reference sequence). This chain's CDR3 is CASTWGRSGFGEAFF. The DNA of the CDR3 is TGTGCCAGTACCTGGGGAAGGTCGGGGTTTGGTGAAGCTTTCTTT.

The V and J genes are TRBV5-8 and TRBJ2-7; D remains ambiguous. The length of the CDR3 is 15 residues. V lost 3 bases and J 5 bases, leaving 18 bases between the germline ends. Germline CDR1 is SGHTS and CDR2 is YDEGEE. The CDR3 DNA reads TGTGCCAGCAGCTCCCTTAGTCTAGGCATCCACGAGCAGTACTTC. Its protein product is CASSSLSLGIHEQYF.

The sample holds one count of this clone. The CDR3 loop reads CASSPPGQGVYGDQPQHF. The CDR3 DNA reads TGTGCCAGTAGTCCCCCGGGACAGGGGGTTTATGGGGATCAGCCCCAGCATTTT. V is TRBV19 and J is TRBJ1-5, with 11 bases fitting TRBD1. CDR1 and CDR2 (germline): LNHDA, SQIVND (reference sequence). This CDR3 is built from 18 residues. Unmatched junction bases numbered 14, after V lost 5 bases and J lost 5 bases.

This clone was counted a few times. J is TRBJ2-6 and V is TRBV2, with unresolved D. This CDR3 contains 14 residues. V was trimmed by 6 bases and J by 2 bases, leaving 8 bases between them. Germline assignment: CDR1 SNHLY and CDR2 FYNNEI. The CDR3 spells CASSPSTGANVLTF. The CDR3 DNA sequence: TGTGCCAGCAGCCCTTCCACTGGGGCCAACGTCCTGACTTTC.

The V call is TRBV19, the J call TRBJ1-5, with D perhaps TRBD1 (5 bases). The CDR3 is 15 residues long. Trimming cost V 5 bases and J 2 bases, with 13 bases left between them. CDR1 and CDR2 (germline): LNHDA, SQIVND (reference sequence). CDR3 amino acids: CASSSRRGGNQPQHF. Written as DNA, the CDR3 is TGTGCCAGTAGTTCTAGAAGAGGGGGCAATCAGCCCCAGCATTTT.

V is TRBV14 and J is TRBJ2-1, with TRBD1 matching over 9 bases. V was pared by 4 bases and J by 7 bases, with 8 bases of the junction left unmatched. CDR3 length equals 15 residues. Germline-derived CDR1 and CDR2 are SGHDN and FVKESK. The CDR3 loop reads CASSLRRQGGNEQFF. The CDR3 DNA is TGTGCCAGCAGCCTTCGCCGACAGGGGGGGAATGAGCAGTTCTTC.

The V call is TRBV13, the J call TRBJ2-1, with 7 positions matching TRBD2. CDR1 is PRHDT, CDR2 FYEKMQ, per germline (reference sequence). This CDR3 has 16 amino acids. With V trimmed by 0 bases and J by 3 bases, 5 bases remained unmatched. The chain's CDR3 is CASSLGREIIYNEQFF. The CDR3 region has the DNA TGTGCCAGCAGCTTAGGGCGGGAGATCATCTACAATGAGCAGTTCTTC.

This chain connects TRBV28 to TRBJ1-1; maybe TRBD1 (5 bases). V lost 7 bases to trimming and J lost 11 bases, with 23 bases between them. Germline V CDR1 and CDR2: MDHEN, SYDVKM. The CDR3 is made up of 14 amino acids. CDR3 DNA sequence: TGTGCCAGCACCGGTGGGGGGTCCGCCGGAGGCGCTTTCTTT. It translates to CASTGGGSAGGAFF.

This chain links TRBV19 with TRBJ2-6; 8 positions agree with TRBD1. Germline CDR1 LNHDA, CDR2 SQIVND (reference sequence). The CDR3 contains 18 residues. Losses at the gene ends were 2 bases for V and 1 base for J; bases not matched to a gene: 7. This CDR3 is CASSIMGQAGSGANVLTF. CDR3 coding DNA: TGTGCCAGTAGTATAATGGGACAGGCGGGATCTGGGGCCAACGTCCTGACTTTC.

The chain couples TRBV4-1 to TRBJ2-7; 9 bases map to TRBD2. Germline lookup yields CDR1 MGHRA and CDR2 YSYEKL. There are 15 residues in the CDR3. V shed 0 bases, J shed 2 bases, and the junction held 2 bases outside the gene matches. CDR3 amino acids: CASSQDLAGPYEQYF. In DNA, the CDR3 is TGCGCCAGCAGCCAAGATCTAGCGGGACCCTACGAGCAGTACTTC.